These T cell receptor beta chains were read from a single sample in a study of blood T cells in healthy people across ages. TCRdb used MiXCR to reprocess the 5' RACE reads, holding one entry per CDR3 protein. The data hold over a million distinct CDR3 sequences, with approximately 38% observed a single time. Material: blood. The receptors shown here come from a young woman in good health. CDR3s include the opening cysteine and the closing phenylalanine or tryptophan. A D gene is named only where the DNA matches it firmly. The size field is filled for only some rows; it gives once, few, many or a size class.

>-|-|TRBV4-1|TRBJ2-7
TGCGCCAGCAGCCTGAGTCAGATACCCTCCTACGGGCAGTACTTC
CASSLSQIPSYGQYF
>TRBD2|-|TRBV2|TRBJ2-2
TGTGCCAGCAGCGTGAGGGCTAGCGGAATTACCGGGGAGCTGTTTTTT
CASSVRASGITGELFF
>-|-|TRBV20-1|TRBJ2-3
TGCAGTGCTGGGGGGTGGGGGGATCCCACAGATACGCAGTATTTT
CSAGGWGDPTDTQYF
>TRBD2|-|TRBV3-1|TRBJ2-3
TGTGCCAGCAGCCCCGGCGGGGGGGAGGGAGATACGCAGTATTTT
CASSPGGGEGDTQYF
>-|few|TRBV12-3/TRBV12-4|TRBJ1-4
TGTGCCAGCAGTTTAGCGGGGAAAGGTGAAAAACTGTTTTTT
CASSLAGKGEKLFF
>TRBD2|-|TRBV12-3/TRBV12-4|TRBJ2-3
TGTGCCAGCAGTTTACGGGGGGTAGGAATAAATCCGCAGTATTTT
CASSLRGVGINPQYF
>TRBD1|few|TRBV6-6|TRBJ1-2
TGTGCCAGCAGTGGACAGGGATATAACGGCTACACCTTC
CASSGQGYNGYTF
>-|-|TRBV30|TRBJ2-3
TGTGCCTGGAGTGTACCCGGCACAGATACGCAGTATTTT
CAWSVPGTDTQYF
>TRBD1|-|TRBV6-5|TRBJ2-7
TGTGCCAGCCACACGGGGCTTGGGACAGCCCACAATGAGCAGTACTTC
CASHTGLGTAHNEQYF
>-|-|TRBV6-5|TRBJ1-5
TGTGTCAGCAGTTACTCAAGGGGTAATAGCAATCAGCCCCAGCATTTT
CVSSYSRGNSNQPQHF
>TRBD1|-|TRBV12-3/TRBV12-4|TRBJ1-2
TGTGCCAGCAGTTCGCGACTAACCACAGGGGATGGCTACACCTTC
CASSSRLTTGDGYTF
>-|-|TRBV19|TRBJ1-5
TGTGCCAGTAGTATAGCCGGCAGGGGCGGCAATCAGCCCCAGCATTTT
CASSIAGRGGNQPQHF
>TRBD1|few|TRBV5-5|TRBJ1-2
TGTGCCAGCAGCCTCGACCCCGGGACAGGGGGCCGAACAAATGGCTACACCTTC
CASSLDPGTGGRTNGYTF
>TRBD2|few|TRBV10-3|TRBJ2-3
TGTGCCATCAGAGACCCAACCGGGGGGAACACAGATACGCAGTATTTT
CAIRDPTGGNTDTQYF
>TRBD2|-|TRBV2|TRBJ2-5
TGTGCCAGCAGTTCCCTAGCGGGAGTGGGCGAGACCCAGTACTTC
CASSSLAGVGETQYF
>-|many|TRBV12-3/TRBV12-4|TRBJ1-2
TGTGCCAGCAGTCCCGACAGCCCCTATGGCTACACCTTC
CASSPDSPYGYTF
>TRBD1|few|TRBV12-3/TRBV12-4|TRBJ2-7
TGTGCCAGCAGTCCTACCGGGACAGGGAACTACGAGCAGTACTTC
CASSPTGTGNYEQYF
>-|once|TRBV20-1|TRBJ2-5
TGCAGTGCGACGACGCCTCTGACAACTGAGCAGTACTTC
CSATTPLTTEQYF
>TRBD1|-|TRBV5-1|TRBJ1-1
TGCGCCAGCAGCTTCCGGACAGGGTTCGCGAACACTGAAGCTTTCTTT
CASSFRTGFANTEAFF
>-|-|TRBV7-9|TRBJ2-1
TGTGCCAGCAGCTCGAGCGGATCCAATGAGCAGTTCTTC
CASSSSGSNEQFF
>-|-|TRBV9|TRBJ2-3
TGTGCCAGCAGCGCCGGGGCCTACACAGATACGCAGTATTTT
CASSAGAYTDTQYF
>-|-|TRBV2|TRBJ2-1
TGTGCCGGGAAAGCGGTCCCTTACAATGAGCAGTTCTTC
CAGKAVPYNEQFF
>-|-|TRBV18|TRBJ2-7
TGTGCCAGCTCACCACCAGGGTTGGACGAGCAGTACTTC
CASSPPGLDEQYF
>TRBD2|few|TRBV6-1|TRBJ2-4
TGTGCCAGCAGTGAAGCGCTTCGGGGGGAGCAGTACTTC
CASSEALRGEQYF
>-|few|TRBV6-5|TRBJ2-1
TGTGCCAGCAGTTCACCCCCGGATAGCGGCAAATCGGCACGGGAGCAGTTCTTC
CASSSPPDSGKSAREQFF
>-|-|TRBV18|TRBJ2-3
TGTGCCAGCTCACCATACCAGACCACAGATACGCAGTATTTT
CASSPYQTTDTQYF
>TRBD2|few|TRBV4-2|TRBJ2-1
TGTGCCAGCAGCCAAGATCGGACTAGCGGGGCGTACAATGAGCAGTTCTTC
CASSQDRTSGAYNEQFF
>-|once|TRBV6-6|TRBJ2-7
TGTGCCAGCAGCCACCAGATTAGCGAGCAGTACTTC
CASSHQISEQYF
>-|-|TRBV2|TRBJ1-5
TGTGCCAGCAGTGGACAGATACTAAATCAGCCCCAGCATTTT
CASSGQILNQPQHF
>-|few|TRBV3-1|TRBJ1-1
TGTGCCAGCAGCGCCTCAGGGGAAACTGAAGCTTTCTTT
CASSASGETEAFF
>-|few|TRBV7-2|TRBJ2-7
TGTGCCAGCAGCGTATCCGGGACTTCTAGCTACGAGCAGTACTTC
CASSVSGTSSYEQYF
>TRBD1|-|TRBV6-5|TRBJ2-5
TGTGCCAGCAGTGAAATGGGACAGGGCCAAGAGACCCAGTACTTC
CASSEMGQGQETQYF
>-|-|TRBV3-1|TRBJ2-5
TGTGCCAGCAGCCTTACGTGGGGGACCCAGTACTTC
CASSLTWGTQYF
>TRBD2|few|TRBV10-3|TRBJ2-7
TGTGCCATCAGTGAGTCGGGCGGGAGCTACAATGAGCAGTACTTC
CAISESGGSYNEQYF
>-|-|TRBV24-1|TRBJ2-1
TGTGCCACCAGTCTGGCTGGCTACAATGAGCAGTTCTTC
CATSLAGYNEQFF
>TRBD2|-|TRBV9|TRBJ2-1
TGTGCCAGCAGCGTTAATCCGGGACTAGCGGGGGAGAGCTCCTACAATGAGCAGTTCTTC
CASSVNPGLAGESSYNEQFF
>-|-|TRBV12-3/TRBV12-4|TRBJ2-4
TGTGCCAGCAGTCGCGGGGTTGCAAACATTCAGTACTTC
CASSRGVANIQYF
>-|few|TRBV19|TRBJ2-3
TGTGCCAGTAGCCGGGGACCTATCTCCACAGATACGCAGTATTTT
CASSRGPISTDTQYF
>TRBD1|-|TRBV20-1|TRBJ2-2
TGCAGTGCTAGACCCGGGACAGGGGTCGGGGAGCTGTTTTTT
CSARPGTGVGELFF
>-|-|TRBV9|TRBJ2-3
TGTGCCAGTTCACTACAGATGACAGATACGCGGTATTTT
CASSLQMTDTRYF
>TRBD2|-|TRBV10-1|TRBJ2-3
TGCGCCAGCAGTGATGTCGGGAGGGCCCAGGGAGATACGCAGTATTTT
CASSDVGRAQGDTQYF
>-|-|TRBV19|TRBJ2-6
TGTGCCAGTCGCCCAGGGTTAGAGGTGGCCAACGTCCTGACTTTC
CASRPGLEVANVLTF
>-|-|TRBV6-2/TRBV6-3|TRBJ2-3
TGTGCCAGCGGATCTGGAGATACGCAGTATTTT
CASGSGDTQYF
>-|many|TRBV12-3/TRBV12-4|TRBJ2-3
TGTGCCAGCAGTTCACTTCCAGATACGCAGTATTTT
CASSSLPDTQYF
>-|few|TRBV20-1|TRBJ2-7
TGCAGTGCTAGTCCGGTACTTTCATTGCCCTACGAGCAGTACTTC
CSASPVLSLPYEQYF
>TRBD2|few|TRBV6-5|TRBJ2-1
TGTGCCAGCAGTTATCCCCGGACTAGCGGGCACCAAAGCTCCTACAATGAGCAGTTCTTC
CASSYPRTSGHQSSYNEQFF
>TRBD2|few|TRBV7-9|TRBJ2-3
TGTGCCAGCAGCCGGATGGGGACTAGCGTGACAGATACGCAGTATTTT
CASSRMGTSVTDTQYF
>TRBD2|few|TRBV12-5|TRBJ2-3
TGTGCTAGTGGCCTTAGCGGGGGTGCAGATACGCAGTATTTT
CASGLSGGADTQYF
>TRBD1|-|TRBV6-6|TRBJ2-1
TGTGCCAGCAGTCGACAGGGGATGAATGAGCAGTTCTTC
CASSRQGMNEQFF
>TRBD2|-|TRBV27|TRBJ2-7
TGTGCCAGCAGTTTATCCGCTAGCGGAGCCTACGAGCAGTACTTC
CASSLSASGAYEQYF
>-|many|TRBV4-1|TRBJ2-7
TGCGCCAGCAGCTCTAAAGGACCCACCAATGCCTACGAGCAGTACTTC
CASSSKGPTNAYEQYF
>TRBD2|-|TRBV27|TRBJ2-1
TGTGCCAGCAGTCCCGGGACTAGTGGCGCGGATGAGCAGTTCTTC
CASSPGTSGADEQFF
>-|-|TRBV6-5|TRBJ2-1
TGTGCCAGCAGTTACTCGAGTAGCCGAGCCGGCACTAATGAGCAGTTCTTC
CASSYSSSRAGTNEQFF
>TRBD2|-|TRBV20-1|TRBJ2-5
TGCAGTGCTTTCGGACTAGCGGGAGCTGGGAACCAAGAGACCCAGTACTTC
CSAFGLAGAGNQETQYF
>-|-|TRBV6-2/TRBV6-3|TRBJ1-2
TGTGCCAGCAGGCGGGGGGCAGGGACGATCAACGGCTACACCTTC
CASRRGAGTINGYTF
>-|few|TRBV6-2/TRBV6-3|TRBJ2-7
TGTGCCAGCAGTGCCGACGGGTTCGCTGGGACTCTGCAGTACTTC
CASSADGFAGTLQYF